The rows below give T cell receptor beta chains drawn from one sample of a study of cytomegalovirus exposure and HLA in healthy donors. The repertoire was sequenced with immunoSEQ multiplex PCR; TCRdb's copy has only in-frame clones and lacks some. The sample has 250,000 to 400,000 clones; over 75% are singletons. Sequencing input: PBMCs. These receptor sequences come from a man younger than 45 in good health and CMV-seronegative. CDR3s include the opening cysteine and the closing phenylalanine or tryptophan. A D gene is named only where the DNA matches it firmly. Clone size is stated in some rows and not others, as once, few, many or a class when expanded.

cdr3_nt: TGTGCCAGCAGTTACCGACAGGGGGCCGGCTATGGCTACACCTTC
cdr3_aa: CASSYRQGAGYGYTF
clone_size: few
d_call: TRBD1
j_call: TRBJ1-2
v_call: TRBV6-5

cdr3_nt: TGTGCCAGCGGACAGGCAGATTTGAACACCGGGGAGCTGTTTTTT
cdr3_aa: CASGQADLNTGELFF
clone_size: NA
d_call: TRBD1
j_call: TRBJ2-2
v_call: TRBV19

cdr3_nt: TGCGCCAGCAGCCAAGTTGAAGGCGGGCAGCCCCAGCATTTT
cdr3_aa: CASSQVEGGQPQHF
clone_size: NA
d_call: NA
j_call: TRBJ1-5
v_call: TRBV4-1

cdr3_nt: TGTGCCTGGACGCGACAGGCTCTTGGGGAGCAGTACTTC
cdr3_aa: CAWTRQALGEQYF
clone_size: NA
d_call: NA
j_call: TRBJ2-7
v_call: TRBV30

cdr3_nt: TGTGCCAGCAGCTTGGTAGTGTCAAATGAAAAACTGTTTTTT
cdr3_aa: CASSLVVSNEKLFF
clone_size: NA
d_call: NA
j_call: TRBJ1-4
v_call: TRBV5-5

cdr3_nt: TGTGCCAGTAGTTATGGGACAGGGGGTGCCTACGAGCAGTACTTC
cdr3_aa: CASSYGTGGAYEQYF
clone_size: NA
d_call: TRBD1
j_call: TRBJ2-7
v_call: TRBV19

cdr3_nt: TGTGCCAGTAGTACCCCGGGCCAGGGTCCCTATGGCTACACCTTC
cdr3_aa: CASSTPGQGPYGYTF
clone_size: NA
d_call: NA
j_call: TRBJ1-2
v_call: TRBV19

cdr3_nt: TGCAGCGCCGGGGACAGGGGGGGTAGCTACACCTTC
cdr3_aa: CSAGDRGGSYTF
clone_size: NA
d_call: TRBD1
j_call: TRBJ1-2
v_call: TRBV29-1

cdr3_nt: TGTGCCTGGGAATCCGACAGGGGGCACTACAATGAGCAGTTCTTC
cdr3_aa: CAWESDRGHYNEQFF
clone_size: NA
d_call: TRBD1
j_call: TRBJ2-1
v_call: TRBV30

cdr3_nt: TGTGCCAGCAGTGAGAAGGAGCGGGGGGGCTTCGCCGGGGAGCTGTTTTTT
cdr3_aa: CASSEKERGGFAGELFF
clone_size: NA
d_call: TRBD2
j_call: TRBJ2-2
v_call: TRBV2

cdr3_nt: TGCGCCAGCAGTGAGTCCCGCTGGAACGCCGGGGGCACCGGGGAGCTGTTTTTT
cdr3_aa: CASSESRWNAGGTGELFF
clone_size: NA
d_call: NA
j_call: TRBJ2-2
v_call: TRBV10-1